This T cell receptor beta chain was sequenced during a study of OX40 agonist ivuxolimab in advanced cancers. Turning to the study itself: Ivuxolimab, an antibody acting as an agonist of OX40 (CD134), was used to treat patients. Those enrolled were roughly 80% male, with a mean age of approximately 60 years and ages from 23 to 79. General study findings and limits: Fewer expanded clones were found on average in CD4+ than in CD8+ T cells. Clones of CD4+ and CD8+ blood T cells grew by week 6 at doses of 0.1 to 3.0 mg/kg.

The CDR3 spans 13 residues. V was cut by 8 bases and J by 6 bases, with 14 bases left in between. The germline V gene has CDR1 MDHEN and CDR2 SYDVKM. Notes on this clone: Its antigen remains unknown.

Libraries were prepared by immunoSEQ multiplex PCR; TCRdb keeps only in-frame clonotypes and omits some of them. The repertoire holds tens of thousands of clones, 83% seen once, with under 25% in the top ten. The origin of this receptor is an adult with an advanced solid tumor such as melanoma, head and neck, liver or kidney cancer. The input for sequencing was CD4+ or CD8+ T cells sorted from blood, taken in a trial of the OX40 agonist ivuxolimab. The chain combines TRBV28 with TRBJ1-5; D gene unclear. In nucleotides, the CDR3 is TGTGCCAGCTCACCGGAGGTCTCTCAGCCCCAGCATTTT. Its protein is CASSPEVSQPQHF.